Below are 32 T cell receptor beta chains sequenced from a single sample in a study of regulatory T cells in long-lasting Graves disease. Library construction for TCR beta used iRepertoire HTBI primers and Arm-PCR of CDR3 regions. TCRdb itself ran the multiplex PCR reads through MiXCR, one entry per CDR3 protein. In the table there are 200,000 to 250,000 distinct CDR3 sequences, roughly 18% of which are singletons. Documented time point: newly diagnosed GD, antithyroid drugs for less than 3 months. The TCR library was prepared using RNA isolated from PBMCs. This sample was shared with a second study, whose subject was T cells in Graves' hyperthyroidism and ophthalmopathy.

The source was peripheral blood mononuclear cells (PBMCs), collected at new diagnosis, from a patient treated with antithyroid drugs. All receptors derive from a woman younger than 45 with Graves disease.

In this sample, this clonotype turned up many times. V is TRBV19 and J is TRBJ1-5; the match to TRBD1 covers 7 bases. J gave up 2 bases and V 10 bases, and 11 bases lay outside the gene matches. Germline CDR1 LNHDA, CDR2 SQIVND (reference sequence). The length of the CDR3 is 15 residues. The CDR3 spells CATRQGPGGNQPQHF. The CDR3 DNA reads TGTGCCACCCGACAGGGTCCGGGAGGCAATCAGCCCCAGCATTTT.

This clonotype has ten or more counts. V is TRBV7-9 and J is TRBJ1-2; perhaps TRBD1 as D (6 bases). Germline V gives CDR1 SEHNR, CDR2 FQNEAQ (reference sequence). The CDR3 is 15 residues long. The germline V and J ends were trimmed by 4 bases and 5 bases, with 17 bases remaining between them. The DNA of the CDR3 is TGTGCCAGCAGCTCCCGGGACACAGCTATTTATGGCTACACCTTC. It is translated as CASSSRDTAIYGYTF.

This clonotype was detected many times. The J gene is TRBJ1-1, the V gene TRBV2, with 11 nucleotides matching TRBD1. The junction had 13 bases not matched to a gene; V was cut back by 5 bases and J by 5 bases. Germline V gene lookup returns CDR1 SNHLY and CDR2 FYNNEI. The CDR3 has 17 amino acids. CDR3 amino acids: CASSRPGTGGRSTEAFF. CDR3 DNA sequence: TGTGCCAGCAGTCGTCCTGGGACAGGGGGAAGGAGTACTGAAGCTTTCTTT.

This clonotype was seen repeatedly, ten times or more. The CDR3 loop reads CASSVTDKGEQYF. The CDR3 nucleotides read TGTGCCAGCAGCGTAACGGACAAGGGCGAGCAGTACTTC. V gene TRBV11-3 combines with J gene TRBJ2-7, with D possibly matching TRBD1 (5 bases). CDR3 length equals 13 residues. Trimming took 5 bases from V and 6 from J, leaving 14 bases between them. Germline-derived CDR1 and CDR2 are SGHNT and YENEEA.

This clonotype was seen ten or more times. This chain connects TRBV11-2 to TRBJ2-4; tentative D call: TRBD1 (6 bases). The CDR3 sequence is 17 residues long. The germline V and J ends were trimmed by 3 bases and 5 bases, with 20 bases remaining between them. Per the germline V gene, CDR1 is SGHAT and CDR2 is FQNNGV. CDR3 region: CASSLRRQARKENIQYF. The CDR3 DNA follows: TGTGCCAGCAGCTTGCGTCGACAGGCCAGAAAGGAAAACATTCAGTACTTC. Filled out from reference TRBV11-2 and TRBJ2-4, the complete variable domain reads EAGVAQSPRYKIIEKRQSVAFWCNPISGHATLYWYQQILGQGPKLLIQFQNNGVVDDSQLPKDRFSAERLKGVDSTLKIQPAKLEDSAVYLCASSLRRQARKENIQYFGAGTRLSVL.

There are many counts of this clonotype. Germline is not matched at one junction end, which may reflect a read error. V is TRBV2 and J is TRBJ2-7; D gene uncertain. The CDR3 sequence is 14 residues long. In germline, CDR1 is SNHLY, CDR2 FYNNEI. CDR3 in DNA: TGTGCCAGCGTAATAGCCGAGAGCTCCTACAAGCAGTACTTC. This translates into CASVIAESSYKQYF.

This clonotype came up many times. This chain uses TRBV9 with TRBJ2-3, with 11 bases lining up with TRBD1. J was trimmed by 3 bases and V by 3 bases; bases with no gene match: 6. Per germline, CDR1 SGDLS and CDR2 YYNGEE. The CDR3 runs to 16 residues. The CDR3 DNA reads as TGTGCCAGCAGCGGGACAGGGGGCGCAGGTACAGATACGCAGTATTTT. The encoded protein is CASSGTGGAGTDTQYF.

Only a few counts were recorded for this clonotype. V is TRBV18 and J is TRBJ1-2; D gene unclear. The CDR3 spans 14 residues. V lost 1 base and J lost 1, with 7 bases in between. The germline gives CDR1 KGHSH, CDR2 LQKENI. The CDR3 DNA sequence: TGTGCCAGCTCACCACGGGAGCTTAACTATGGCTACACCTTC. It translates to CASSPRELNYGYTF.

This clonotype appeared many times. The V call is TRBV27, the J call TRBJ2-2; D gene ambiguous. Germline CDR1 and CDR2: MNHEY and SMNVEV (reference sequence). CDR3 length equals 14 residues. The V end lost 1 base, the J end lost 4 bases, and 7 bases lay between the germline ends. The CDR3 DNA follows: TGTGCCAGCAGTTTATACCCACCCACCGGGGAGCTGTTTTTT. Residues: CASSLYPPTGELFF.

This clonotype was seen ten or more times. The chain has TRBV12-3 or TRBV12-4 and TRBJ1-6; 8 bases fit TRBD1. Losses at the gene ends were 8 bases for V and 7 bases for J; bases not matched to a gene: 4. This CDR3 region has 13 residues. CDR3 region: CASSGQVNSPLHF. In DNA, the CDR3 is TGTGCCAGCTCGGGACAGGTGAATTCACCCCTCCACTTT.

This clonotype was detected many times. The chain has TRBV6-1 and TRBJ2-2, with 10 bases that match TRBD1. Germline lookup yields CDR1 MNHNS and CDR2 SASEGT. After removal of 6 bases from V and 3 bases from J, the junction contained 4 bases not matched to a gene. CDR3 size: 15 residues. The CDR3 region is CASRRQGADTGELFF. In DNA form, the CDR3 reads TGTGCCAGCAGAAGACAGGGGGCAGACACCGGGGAGCTGTTTTTT.

This clonotype was seen a handful of times. The V and J genes are TRBV19 and TRBJ1-5, with D possibly being TRBD1 (5 bases). CDR3 length equals 13 residues. The ends were cut back, 9 bases at V and 4 bases at J, with 13 bases in the middle. Germline assignment: CDR1 LNHDA and CDR2 SQIVND (reference sequence). The chain's CDR3 is CASTTGANQPQHF. CDR3 nucleotide sequence: TGTGCCAGCACAACAGGAGCAAATCAGCCCCAGCATTTT. The full variable domain, rest sourced from reference TRBV19 and TRBJ1-5, is DGGITQSPKYLFRKEGQNVTLSCEQNLNHDAMYWYRQDPGQGLRLIYYSQIVNDFQKGDIAEGYSVSREKKESFPLTVTSAQKNPTAFYLCASTTGANQPQHFGDGTRLSIL.

This clonotype came up many times. The chain is built from TRBV30 and TRBJ1-3, with 12 bases that match TRBD1. The CDR3 contains 16 residues. Trimming at V came to 1 base and at J to 3 bases, leaving 4 bases not matched to a gene. The germline V gene encodes CDR1 GTSNPN and CDR2 SVGIG (reference sequence). The CDR3 protein is CAWSGRDRGLGNTIYF. The CDR3 DNA reads TGTGCCTGGAGTGGCCGGGACAGGGGGCTTGGAAACACCATATATTTT.

Many counts were recorded for this clonotype. The rearrangement links TRBV12-3 or TRBV12-4 to TRBJ1-2; tentative D call: TRBD1 (5 bases). V was trimmed by 3 bases and J by 9 bases, leaving 14 bases between them. The CDR3 runs to 13 residues. The CDR3 nucleotides are TGTGCCAGCAGTTTCCGGTTGGCAGGGAGCTACACCTTC. It is translated as CASSFRLAGSYTF.

This clonotype was recorded many times. V is TRBV6-1 and J is TRBJ2-2, with 14 bases aligning to TRBD2. This CDR3 is 16 amino acids long. In germline, CDR1 is MNHNS, CDR2 SASEGT. The J segment lost 4 bases and the V segment lost 4 bases, leaving 2 bases of the junction unmatched. CDR3 sequence (DNA): TGTGCCAGCAGTGCGGGACTAGCGGGGGTCACCGGGGAGCTGTTTTTT. This codes for CASSAGLAGVTGELFF.

This clonotype has a count of ten or more. The chain joins TRBV2 to TRBJ2-1; 7 positions match TRBD1. Germline lookup yields CDR1 SNHLY and CDR2 FYNNEI. The CDR3 sequence is 16 residues long. The trim removed 4 bases at V and 1 base at J, leaving 7 bases unmatched. The DNA for the CDR3 is TGTGCCAGCAGTGGGATCAACAGGGGATCCTACAATGAGCAGTTCTTC. Translating it yields CASSGINRGSYNEQFF.

This clonotype came up many times. V is TRBV6-1 and J is TRBJ2-2; D remains unclear. CDR1 is MNHNS, CDR2 SASEGT, per germline. V was cut by 6 bases and J by 5 bases, with 7 bases left in between. This CDR3 contains 12 residues. The CDR3 is CASSPTTGELFF. DNA for the CDR3: TGTGCCAGCAGCCCTACTACCGGGGAGCTGTTTTTT.

On this clonotype itself: A clone one base away is much larger, so this may be a read error. The chain recombines TRBV6-1 with TRBJ2-3, with D perhaps matching TRBD2 (7 bases). The germline CDR1 and CDR2 sequences are MNHNS and SASEGT. The CDR3 has 15 amino acids. CDR3 coding DNA: TGTGTCAGCATGCAACGGGGGGCCAGCACAGATACGCAGTATTTT. Encoded protein: CVSMQRGASTDTQYF.

This clonotype has ten or more counts. The chain is built from TRBV28 and TRBJ1-1; 10 bases map to TRBD1. CDR3 length: 17 residues. CDR1 is MDHEN and CDR2 is SYDVKM in the germline V gene. The V segment lost 3 bases and the J segment 5 bases; nucleotides outside the gene matches: 12. CDR3 sequence reads: CASSFAGQGRGRTEAFF. Here the CDR3 DNA reads TGTGCCAGCAGTTTTGCGGGACAGGGGCGAGGTCGGACTGAAGCTTTCTTT.

This clonotype has at least ten counts. The chain combines TRBV28 with TRBJ1-5; D ambiguous. Per germline, CDR1 MDHEN and CDR2 SYDVKM. The CDR3 contains 14 residues. V was trimmed by 10 bases and J by 4 bases, leaving 17 bases between them. CDR3 coding DNA: TGTGCCACCACCCTAAGCGGATTTAATCAGCCCCAGCATTTT. Amino acid sequence: CATTLSGFNQPQHF.

This chain connects TRBV3-1 to TRBJ2-7; 9 bases are a match to TRBD1. V gave up 0 bases and J gave up 5 bases; unmatched junction bases: 8. Per the germline V gene, CDR1 is LGHDT and CDR2 is YNNKEL (reference sequence). The CDR3 has 16 amino acids. The CDR3 region has the DNA TGTGCCAGCAGCCAAGATGAAAGGACAGGGGACGACGAGCAGTACTTC. This gives the protein CASSQDERTGDDEQYF.

This clonotype was picked up many times. The genes are TRBV28 and TRBJ2-3; D gene uncertain. This CDR3 is 13 amino acids long. V gave up 8 bases and J gave up 3 bases, with 12 bases separating them. Germline lookup yields CDR1 MDHEN and CDR2 SYDVKM. As DNA, the CDR3 is TGTGCCAGCCGGCGCGGTGGGACAGATACGCAGTATTTT. This codes for CASRRGGTDTQYF.

This clonotype showed up many times. This chain uses TRBV5-4 with TRBJ2-2; 9 nucleotides match TRBD1. V lost 4 bases, J lost 2 bases, and 6 bases stayed unmatched. This CDR3 contains 16 residues. Looked up from germline, CDR1 is SGHNT and CDR2 is YYREEE (reference sequence). For the CDR3, the DNA is TGTGCCAGCAGCCTAGGGACAGGGCATAACACCGGGGAGCTGTTTTTT. This translates into CASSLGTGHNTGELFF.

This clonotype showed up many times. CDR3 protein: CASSPPTGQPQHF. In nucleotides, the CDR3 is TGTGCCAGCAGTCCCCCTACAGGTCAGCCCCAGCATTTT. This chain joins TRBV28 and TRBJ1-5; possible D gene TRBD1, 5 bases. V was shortened by 5 bases and J by 6 bases, with 11 bases between the two germline ends. The CDR3 has 13 amino acids. CDR1 MDHEN and CDR2 SYDVKM come from the germline V gene.

This clonotype was detected many times. The chain recombines TRBV9 with TRBJ2-3; D remains unclear. The ends were cut back, 0 bases at V and 0 bases at J, with 11 bases in the middle. Germline-derived CDR1 and CDR2 are SGDLS and YYNGEE. The CDR3 is made up of 16 amino acids. The CDR3 is CASSVVPFPSTDTQYF. Here the CDR3 DNA reads TGTGCCAGCAGCGTAGTCCCCTTCCCTAGCACAGATACGCAGTATTTT.

This chain connects TRBV24-1 to TRBJ1-1; a weak D match, TRBD1 (5 bases). CDR1 KGHDR and CDR2 SFDVKD come from the germline V gene. This CDR3 is built from 15 residues. Trimming left V 2 bases short and J 3 bases short, with 12 bases between. The CDR3 nucleotides are TGTGCCACCAGTGATTCCGGGACGGCCGACACTGAAGCTTTCTTT. It yields the protein CATSDSGTADTEAFF.

V and J are TRBV4-2 and TRBJ2-3, with 7 bases matching TRBD2. Looked up from germline, CDR1 is LGHNA and CDR2 is YNFKEQ. The CDR3 runs 15 residues. V gave up 2 bases and J gave up 3 bases; unmatched junction bases: 5. The CDR3 DNA is TGTGCCAGCAGCCAAACTAGCGTGGAAACAGATACGCAGTATTTT. It codes for CASSQTSVETDTQYF.

This clonotype has a count of ten or more. V and J are TRBV2 and TRBJ1-2; TRBD1 matches at 9 bases. The V and J ends lost 4 bases and 2 bases, in that order; junction bases with no gene match: 5. Germline CDR1 SNHLY, CDR2 FYNNEI. This CDR3 region has 15 residues. CDR3 sequence: CASSATGGGNYGYTF. As DNA, the CDR3 is TGTGCCAGCAGTGCGACAGGGGGTGGGAACTATGGCTACACCTTC.

The gene calls are TRBV4-1 and TRBJ1-2; no reliable D call. In germline, CDR1 is MGHRA, CDR2 YSYEKL. V dropped 0 bases and J dropped 2 bases, with 10 bases sitting between them. CDR3 length: 15 amino acids. CDR3: CASSQDLVENYGYTF. The CDR3 nucleotides are TGCGCCAGCAGCCAAGATCTCGTGGAAAACTATGGCTACACCTTC.

The V gene is TRBV19, the J gene TRBJ2-3; D might be TRBD1 (6 bases). The CDR3 runs 14 residues. Germline assignment: CDR1 LNHDA and CDR2 SQIVND (reference sequence). Trimming stripped 10 bases from V and 4 bases from J, with 18 bases between. The CDR3 coding sequence is TGTGCCACCGGAATTGGGGGCATGGCAGATACGCAGTATTTT. Its protein is CATGIGGMADTQYF.

This clonotype has ten or more counts. This chain joins TRBV4-1 and TRBJ2-7, with 13 bases fitting TRBD2. The CDR3 length is 17 residues. The J segment lost 5 bases and the V segment lost 2 bases, leaving 9 bases of the junction unmatched. Germline V gives CDR1 MGHRA, CDR2 YSYEKL. The CDR3 DNA follows: TGCGCCAGCAGCCAACCCCCCGGGACTAGCGGGACCAACGAGCAGTACTTC. It translates to CASSQPPGTSGTNEQYF.

This clonotype was seen at least ten times. The chain has TRBV11-3 and TRBJ1-1, with TRBD1 identical over 8 bases. This CDR3 is built from 13 residues. Germline CDR1 reads SGHNT; CDR2 reads YENEEA. Trimming removed 5 bases from V and 6 bases from J; junction bases left unmatched: 5. The CDR3 loop reads CASSTDRAAEAFF. The CDR3 region has the DNA TGTGCCAGCAGCACGGACAGGGCGGCTGAAGCTTTCTTT.